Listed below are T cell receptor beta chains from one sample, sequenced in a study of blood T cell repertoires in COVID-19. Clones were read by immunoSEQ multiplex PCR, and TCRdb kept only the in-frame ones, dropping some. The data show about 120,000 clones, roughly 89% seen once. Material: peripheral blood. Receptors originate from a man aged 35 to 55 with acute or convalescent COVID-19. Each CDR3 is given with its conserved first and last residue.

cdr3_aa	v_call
CAWSQKRYNTEAFF	TRBV30
CAWSVLPRGSGNTIYF	TRBV30
CASSVDGLAGVYEQYF	TRBV9
CAISESNTAGGEQFF	TRBV10-3
CASSSIGELFF	TRBV6-6
CAWKDRAAYNEQFF	TRBV30
CAIGGRDRNFYGYTF	TRBV10-3
CASSFPGSPLHF	TRBV7-9
CAISGGTGGNQPQHF	TRBV10-3
CASRAGASSGNTIYF	TRBV6-5
CASSSDSF	TRBV7-9
CARSLTLRDSLYNEQFF	TRBV5-3
CAWSVTSGRVAEQFF	TRBV30
CAWSYGALNEKLFF	TRBV30
CASSLYYFRVGTGDNQPQHF	TRBV27
CATRTSGRGFEQFF	TRBV19
CASSPRTSGIGSSYNEQFF	TRBV6-6
CASSLVGDFNYGYTF	TRBV7-8
CASSLQVNTQYF	TRBV12-3/TRBV12-4
CASSLGQGATEAFF	TRBV7-9
CASSEARGPQPQHF	TRBV6-1
CASSLGSGTYEQFF	TRBV11-2
CASSPRGPWNEQFF	TRBV3-1/TRBV3-2
CASSEAPDRASEQYF	TRBV6-1
CASSTIVQGNEQFF	TRBV19
CASSEGAYGYTF	TRBV6-1
CASQGRQGKAPQHF	TRBV19